These 32 T cell receptor beta chains came from one sample sequenced in a study of blood T cell repertoires in COVID-19. Data came from immunoSEQ multiplex PCR; TCRdb stores just in-frame clones and leaves some out. This sample has fewer than 700,000 clones, with 85% to 90% found just once. The specimen was peripheral blood. These receptors came from a woman aged 45-60 years with COVID-19, enrolled during active disease.

The rearrangement uses TRBV2 and TRBJ1-3; no definite D call. This CDR3 region has 14 residues. V shed 1 base and J shed 2 bases, with 6 bases lying between them. Per germline, CDR1 SNHLY and CDR2 FYNNEI. The DNA for the CDR3 is TGTGCCAGCAGTGAAGAGAGGGCTGGAAACACCATATATTTT. It encodes CASSEERAGNTIYF. The full variable domain, with the rest looked up from reference TRBV2 and TRBJ1-3, is EPEVTQTPSHQVTQMGQEVILRCVPISNHLYFYWYRQILGQKVEFLVSFYNNEISEKSEIFDDQFSVERPDGSNFTLKIRSTKLEDSAMYFCASSEERAGNTIYFGEGSWLTVV.

This chain connects TRBV5-1 to TRBJ2-3; D possibly corresponds to TRBD2 (6 bases). V lost 0 bases and J lost 1, with 12 bases in between. The CDR3 sequence is 16 residues long. Germline CDR1 reads SGHRS; CDR2 reads YFSETQ. CDR3 region: CASSLALGGRTDTQYF. The CDR3 DNA is TGCGCCAGCAGCTTGGCCCTCGGGGGACGCACAGATACGCAGTATTTT.

The gene calls are TRBV28 and TRBJ1-2, with D uncertain. Trimming took off 4 bases at V and 5 bases at J, with 14 bases between the two ends. The germline V gene has CDR1 MDHEN and CDR2 SYDVKM. The CDR3 extends over 14 amino acids. DNA for the CDR3: TGTGCCAGCAGTTGGGCAGGATCCAGATATGGCTACACCTTC. This sequence encodes CASSWAGSRYGYTF.

This chain uses TRBV6-5 with TRBJ2-1, with 9 bases lining up with TRBD2. This CDR3 region has 15 residues. Germline CDR1 and CDR2: MNHEY and SVGAGI. With V trimmed by 4 bases and J by 4 bases, 5 bases remained unmatched. As DNA, the CDR3 is TGTGCCAGCAGTTCCCCGACTAGCGGATACAATGAGCAGTTCTTC. This sequence encodes CASSSPTSGYNEQFF.

This chain uses TRBV6-1 with TRBJ1-2, with TRBD1 matching 7 bases. Germline values: CDR1 MNHNS, CDR2 SASEGT. V gave up 1 base and J gave up 0 bases; unmatched junction bases: 11. This CDR3 comprises 18 residues. The CDR3 sequence: CASSEGYSGTASNYGYTF. In DNA form, the CDR3 reads TGTGCCAGCAGTGAAGGTTACTCGGGGACAGCATCTAACTATGGCTACACCTTC.

This chain connects TRBV7-9 to TRBJ1-1, with unresolved D. Germline loops: CDR1 SEHNR, CDR2 FQNEAQ (reference sequence). The CDR3 is made up of 16 amino acids. Trimming cost V 8 bases and J 1 base, with 20 bases left between them. CDR3 nucleotide sequence: TGTGCCAGCGCCCAGAGGGCACCTCAGCGGAACACTGAAGCTTTCTTT. Translated: CASAQRAPQRNTEAFF.

The gene calls are TRBV13 and TRBJ1-2; TRBD1 agrees at 7 bases. The V and J ends lost 1 base and 6 bases, in that order; junction bases with no gene match: 5. This CDR3 spans 14 amino acids. CDR1 PRHDT and CDR2 FYEKMQ come from the germline V gene (reference sequence). The chain's CDR3 is CASSLVPGGNGYTF. CDR3 coding DNA: TGTGCCAGCAGCTTAGTTCCAGGGGGTAATGGCTACACCTTC.

The CDR3 sequence: CASSLEATGGFETQYF. DNA for the CDR3: TGTGCCAGCAGCTTAGAGGCCACAGGGGGGTTCGAGACCCAGTACTTC. The rearrangement joins TRBV11-2 to TRBJ2-5; 8 nucleotides line up with TRBD1. Germline loops: CDR1 SGHAT, CDR2 FQNNGV. CDR3 length equals 16 residues. Trimming at V came to 0 bases and at J to 5 bases, leaving 8 bases not matched to a gene. Variable domain in full (rest from reference TRBV11-2 and TRBJ2-5): EAGVAQSPRYKIIEKRQSVAFWCNPISGHATLYWYQQILGQGPKLLIQFQNNGVVDDSQLPKDRFSAERLKGVDSTLKIQPAKLEDSAVYLCASSLEATGGFETQYFGPGTRLLVL.

The chain joins TRBV30 to TRBJ1-1, with D possibly being TRBD1 (5 bases). The CDR3 is 11 residues long. V dropped 6 bases and J dropped 8 bases, with 13 bases sitting between them. The germline V gene has CDR1 GTSNPN and CDR2 SVGIG (reference sequence). CDR3 region: CACQGDGEAFF. Written as DNA, the CDR3 is TGTGCCTGTCAGGGCGATGGGGAAGCTTTCTTT.

The CDR3 nucleotides read TGTGCCTGGGCTGGACTAGCGGGGGGCCATAGCACAGATACGCAGTATTTT. It is translated as CAWAGLAGGHSTDTQYF. The chain has TRBV30 and TRBJ2-3; 14 nucleotides match TRBD2. V gave up 5 bases and J gave up 0 bases; unmatched junction bases: 7. CDR3 size: 17 residues. Germline V gene data show CDR1 as GTSNPN and CDR2 as SVGIG (reference sequence).

The rearrangement links TRBV15 to TRBJ1-1; TRBD1 aligns across 7 bases. The CDR3 covers 16 residues. The trim removed 2 bases at V and 4 bases at J, leaving 10 bases unmatched. Germline CDR1 is LNHNV and CDR2 is YYDKDF (reference sequence). CDR3 sequence: CATSRLGGGGSTEAFF. CDR3 in DNA: TGTGCCACCAGCAGATTAGGGGGCGGAGGGAGCACTGAAGCTTTCTTT.

The J gene is TRBJ1-3, the V gene TRBV18; TRBD1 matches at 8 bases. The CDR3 loop spans 16 amino acids. Germline loops: CDR1 KGHSH, CDR2 LQKENI. Unmatched junction bases numbered 6, after V lost 3 bases and J lost 2 bases. This CDR3 reads CASSPTGGQAGNTIYF. The CDR3 region has the DNA TGTGCCAGCTCACCGACCGGGGGACAGGCTGGAAACACCATATATTTT.

This clone was picked up one time. The chain recombines TRBV6-2 or TRBV6-3 with TRBJ1-2; TRBD1 matches at 7 bases. Germline CDR1 MNHEY, CDR2 SVGEGT. CDR3 length: 16 amino acids. V shed 7 bases, J shed 2 bases, and the junction held 13 bases outside the gene matches. CDR3 sequence reads: CASTPSPGQNNYGYTF. The DNA for the CDR3 is TGTGCCAGCACCCCCTCCCCGGGACAGAACAACTATGGCTACACCTTC.

The V gene is TRBV27, the J gene TRBJ2-3, with 13 bases lining up with TRBD2. The CDR3 covers 18 residues. Trimming took 2 bases from V and 0 from J; bases not matched to a gene: 5. Germline loops: CDR1 MNHEY, CDR2 SMNVEV (reference sequence). The CDR3 reads CASSLPGLAGPSTDTQYF. The CDR3 coding sequence is TGTGCCAGCAGTTTACCGGGACTAGCGGGGCCTAGCACAGATACGCAGTATTTT.

The V gene is TRBV30, the J gene TRBJ2-7; D remains unclear. CDR1 is GTSNPN, CDR2 SVGIG, per germline (reference sequence). Trimming took 2 bases from V and 5 from J, leaving 10 bases between them. The CDR3 contains 12 residues. Here the CDR3 reads CAWSRGEDEQYF. CDR3 nucleotide sequence: TGTGCCTGGAGTCGTGGAGAGGACGAGCAGTACTTC.

The genes are TRBV4-1 and TRBJ1-6, with D unresolved. The CDR3 covers 17 residues. Looked up from germline, CDR1 is MGHRA and CDR2 is YSYEKL. V lost 0 bases, J lost 0 bases, and 9 bases lay in between. The CDR3 protein is CASSQDPRSSYNSPLHF. The CDR3 nucleotides read TGCGCCAGCAGCCAAGATCCGCGGAGCTCCTATAATTCACCCCTCCACTTT.

The chain uses TRBV10-1 and TRBJ2-1; TRBD2 matches at 8 bases. Germline V lookup: CDR1 WNHNN, CDR2 SYGVQD (reference sequence). The J segment lost 7 bases and the V segment lost 4 bases, leaving 6 bases of the junction unmatched. The CDR3 spans 14 residues. Here the CDR3 reads CASSAGGARNEQFF. For the CDR3, the DNA is TGCGCCAGCAGTGCCGGGGGGGCAAGGAATGAGCAGTTCTTC.

The chain couples TRBV3-1 (or the pseudogene TRBV3-2) to TRBJ1-4; 7 nucleotides match TRBD1. This CDR3 spans 15 amino acids. The germline CDR1 and CDR2 sequences are LGHDT and YNNKEL (reference sequence). J lost 6 bases, V lost 2 bases, and 6 bases had no gene match. CDR3 region: CASSQNRQGDEKLFF. The CDR3 nucleotides are TGTGCCAGCAGCCAAAATCGGCAGGGGGATGAAAAACTGTTTTTT.

This chain links TRBV5-1 with TRBJ2-3; D unresolved. The V gene's germline CDR1 is SGHRS and CDR2 YFSETQ. The germline V and J ends were trimmed by 0 bases and 0 bases, with 11 bases remaining between them. The CDR3 is 16 residues long. The CDR3 bases are TGCGCCAGCAGCTTGGGCCAGGCGATTAGCACAGATACGCAGTATTTT. This codes for CASSLGQAISTDTQYF.

The rearrangement uses TRBV12-5 and TRBJ2-7, with a tentative D call TRBD2 (5 bases). CDR3 length: 14 residues. The germline gives CDR1 LGHNT, CDR2 FRNRAP. Trimming pared 5 bases from V and 0 bases from J, leaving 11 bases between. DNA for the CDR3: TGTGCTAGTGGTGTGGCGGGTAGCTCCTACGAGCAGTACTTC. This encodes CASGVAGSSYEQYF.

J is TRBJ2-2 and V is TRBV29-1, with 9 bases lining up with TRBD1. With V trimmed by 6 bases and J by 7 bases, 6 bases remained unmatched. CDR3 length: 13 residues. Looked up from germline, CDR1 is SQVTM and CDR2 is ANQGSEA. In DNA, the CDR3 is TGCAGCGTCGCCGGGACAGGGCTCGGGGAGCTGTTTTTT. Amino acids: CSVAGTGLGELFF.

V usage is TRBV9 and J usage is TRBJ2-5; 10 bases align to TRBD2. V lost 2 bases, J lost 1 base, and 2 bases stayed unmatched. The germline V gene encodes CDR1 SGDLS and CDR2 YYNGEE. The CDR3 has 15 residues. CDR3 DNA sequence: TGTGCCAGCAGCGTTAGCGGGGGGCCCCAAGAGACCCAGTACTTC. It specifies CASSVSGGPQETQYF.

This clone was seen only once. V gene TRBV2 combines with J gene TRBJ2-1; 8 positions agree with TRBD2. V lost 0 bases and J lost 5; bases outside the gene matches: 12. CDR1 is SNHLY and CDR2 is FYNNEI in the germline V gene. The CDR3 has 18 amino acids. CDR3 sequence reads: CASSEAPLAGPPNNEQFF. The DNA for the CDR3 is TGTGCCAGCAGTGAAGCCCCTTTAGCGGGGCCACCGAACAATGAGCAGTTCTTC.

The chain is built from TRBV19 and TRBJ1-3; 8 bases match TRBD1. Germline CDR1 and CDR2: LNHDA and SQIVND (reference sequence). The CDR3 spans 14 residues. V trimming: 6 bases; J trimming: 6 bases; junction bases outside the gene matches: 7. In DNA form, the CDR3 reads TGTGCCAGTAGAAGGGCAGGGGGCGAAAACACCATATATTTT. It codes for CASRRAGGENTIYF.

This chain uses TRBV28 with TRBJ1-1; the D gene is possibly TRBD1 (5 bases). Looked up from germline, CDR1 is MDHEN and CDR2 is SYDVKM. Trimming stripped 3 bases from V and 4 bases from J, with 18 bases between. This CDR3 comprises 16 residues. Written as DNA, the CDR3 is TGTGCCAGCAGTTTCTCTACCACCGGGACTACCACTGAAGCTTTCTTT. Translated: CASSFSTTGTTTEAFF.

V is TRBV4-1 and J is TRBJ2-5; the D gene is possibly TRBD1 (6 bases). CDR1 MGHRA and CDR2 YSYEKL come from the germline V gene. V was cut by 4 bases and J by 5 bases, with 17 bases left in between. This CDR3 is 15 amino acids long. CDR3 DNA: TGCGCCAGCAGCCTTCTTGGACAGCGCAGGGAGACCCAGTACTTC. Its translation is CASSLLGQRRETQYF.

The V and J genes are TRBV3-1 (or the pseudogene TRBV3-2) and TRBJ2-7, with a tentative D call TRBD1 (8 bases). The V end lost 7 bases, the J end lost 0 bases, and 13 bases lay between the germline ends. Germline V CDR1 and CDR2: LGHDT, YNNKEL (reference sequence). The CDR3 is made up of 14 amino acids. This CDR3 reads CASTQGGTSYEQYF. CDR3 coding DNA: TGTGCCAGCACACAGGGGGGGACCTCCTACGAGCAGTACTTC.

The chain combines TRBV5-1 with TRBJ1-2; 8 bases align to TRBD1. The CDR3 is 15 residues long. In germline, CDR1 is SGHRS, CDR2 YFSETQ. V shed 1 base, J shed 2 bases, and the junction held 4 bases outside the gene matches. CDR3 in DNA: TGCGCCAGCAGCTTGACCCAGGGGGCCAACTATGGCTACACCTTC. It specifies CASSLTQGANYGYTF.

This chain connects TRBV4-1 to TRBJ1-5, with no clear D. There are 13 residues in the CDR3. CDR1 is MGHRA, CDR2 YSYEKL, per germline. Trimming pared 0 bases from V and 9 bases from J, leaving 9 bases between. For the CDR3, the DNA is TGCGCCAGCAGCCAAGACCAGCGGGGGCCCCAGCATTTT. It is translated as CASSQDQRGPQHF.

The chain joins TRBV2 to TRBJ1-3; possibly TRBD1 for D (6 bases). CDR1 and CDR2 from the germline V gene are SNHLY and FYNNEI. The CDR3 is made up of 14 amino acids. Trimming pared 3 bases from V and 1 base from J, leaving 7 bases between. CDR3 in amino acids: CASSETGSGNTIYF. In nucleotides, the CDR3 is TGTGCCAGCAGTGAGACAGGTTCTGGAAACACCATATATTTT. Combining the CDR3 with reference TRBV2 and TRBJ1-3 gives the whole variable domain EPEVTQTPSHQVTQMGQEVILRCVPISNHLYFYWYRQILGQKVEFLVSFYNNEISEKSEIFDDQFSVERPDGSNFTLKIRSTKLEDSAMYFCASSETGSGNTIYFGEGSWLTVV.

On this clone: Different DNA sequences within this sample yield the same CDR3. The J gene is TRBJ1-5, the V gene TRBV6-1; 8 bases are a match to TRBD1. Germline V gives CDR1 MNHNS, CDR2 SASEGT. Unmatched junction bases numbered 3, after V lost 0 bases and J lost 5 bases. There are 15 residues in the CDR3. The CDR3 coding sequence is TGTGCCAGCAGTGAAGCCGGGACAGGCGATCAGCCCCAGCATTTT. This translates into CASSEAGTGDQPQHF.

V usage is TRBV9 and J usage is TRBJ1-1, with 8 bases that match TRBD1. The CDR3 consists of 15 residues. Germline CDR1 reads SGDLS; CDR2 reads YYNGEE. J was trimmed by 1 base and V by 3 bases; bases with no gene match: 5. CDR3 in amino acids: CASSETGTGNTEAFF. The CDR3 DNA sequence: TGTGCCAGCAGCGAAACCGGGACAGGGAACACTGAAGCTTTCTTT.